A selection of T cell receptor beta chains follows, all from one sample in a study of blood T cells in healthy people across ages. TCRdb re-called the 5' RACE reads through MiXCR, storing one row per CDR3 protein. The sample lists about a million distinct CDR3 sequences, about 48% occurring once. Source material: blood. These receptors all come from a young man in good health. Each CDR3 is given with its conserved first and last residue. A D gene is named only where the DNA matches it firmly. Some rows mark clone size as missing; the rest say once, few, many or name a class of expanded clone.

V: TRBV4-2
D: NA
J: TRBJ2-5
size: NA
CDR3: CASSQGRSMGETQYF
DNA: TGTGCCAGCAGCCAAGGGCGGTCAATGGGGGAGACCCAGTACTTC

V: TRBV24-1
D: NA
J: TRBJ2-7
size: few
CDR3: CATSDSGTGKAQYF
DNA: TGTGCCACCAGTGACTCCGGGACGGGTAAGGCCCAGTACTTC

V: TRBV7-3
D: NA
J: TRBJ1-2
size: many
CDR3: CASSEGQGYSYGYTF
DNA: TGTGCCAGCAGCGAGGGGCAGGGCTATTCCTATGGCTACACCTTC

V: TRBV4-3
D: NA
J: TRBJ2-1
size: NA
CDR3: CASSQVSSPYEEQFF
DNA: TGCGCCAGCAGCCAAGTCTCCTCGCCTTATGAGGAGCAGTTCTTC

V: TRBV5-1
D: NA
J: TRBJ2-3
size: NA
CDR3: CASSRGASSTDTQYF
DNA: TGCGCCAGCAGCCGTGGGGCCTCTAGCACAGATACGCAGTATTTT

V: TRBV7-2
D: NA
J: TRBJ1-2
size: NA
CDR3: CASSSDGTGGYTF
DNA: TGTGCCAGCAGCTCAGATGGGACGGGCGGCTACACCTTC

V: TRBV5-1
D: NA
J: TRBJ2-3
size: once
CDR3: CASSLTHGTDTQYF
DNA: TGCGCCAGCAGCTTAACGCACGGCACAGATACGCAGTATTTT

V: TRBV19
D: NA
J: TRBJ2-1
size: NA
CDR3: CASSIDRGPNEQFF
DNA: TGTGCCAGTAGTATAGATCGGGGACCCAATGAGCAGTTCTTC

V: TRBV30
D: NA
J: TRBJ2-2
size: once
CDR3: CACGSGPTNTGELFF
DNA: TGTGCCTGCGGTTCCGGGCCTACGAACACCGGGGAGCTGTTTTTT

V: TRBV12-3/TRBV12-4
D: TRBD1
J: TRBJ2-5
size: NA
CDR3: CASTETGDETQYF
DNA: TGTGCCAGCACCGAGACAGGGGACGAGACCCAGTACTTC

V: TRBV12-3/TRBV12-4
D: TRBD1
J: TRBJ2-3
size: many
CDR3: CASTPGQGLMDTQYF
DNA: TGTGCCAGCACCCCGGGACAGGGATTAATGGATACGCAGTATTTT

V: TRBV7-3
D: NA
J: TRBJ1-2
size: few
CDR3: CASSFSARDYGYTF
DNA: TGTGCCAGCAGCTTTTCGGCCAGGGACTATGGCTACACCTTC

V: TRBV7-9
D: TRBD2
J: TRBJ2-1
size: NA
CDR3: CASSLRRLAGPTYNEQFF
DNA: TGTGCCAGCAGCTTACGAAGACTAGCGGGGCCGACCTACAATGAGCAGTTCTTC

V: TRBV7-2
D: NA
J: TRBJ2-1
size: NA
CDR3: CASSLVTFYNEQFF
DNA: TGTGCCAGCAGCTTAGTGACGTTCTACAATGAGCAGTTCTTC

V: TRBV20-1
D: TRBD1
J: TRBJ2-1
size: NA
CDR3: CSARGQGGDEQFF
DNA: TGCAGTGCTAGGGGACAGGGAGGCGATGAGCAGTTCTTC

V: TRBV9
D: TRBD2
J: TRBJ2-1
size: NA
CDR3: CASSVRGAGDEQFF
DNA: TGTGCCAGCAGCGTGCGGGGGGCAGGGGATGAGCAGTTCTTC

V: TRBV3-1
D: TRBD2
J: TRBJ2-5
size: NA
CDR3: CASSQGGGALNEQYF
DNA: TGTGCCAGCAGCCAGGGCGGGGGGGCCTTAAATGAGCAGTACTTC

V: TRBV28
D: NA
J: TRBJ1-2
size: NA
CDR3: CASTGGILNYGYTF
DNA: TGTGCCAGCACGGGTGGCATTCTTAACTATGGCTACACCTTC

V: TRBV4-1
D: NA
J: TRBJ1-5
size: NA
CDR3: CASSQGVQEQPQHF
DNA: TGCGCCAGCAGCCAAGGCGTCCAGGAACAGCCCCAGCATTTT

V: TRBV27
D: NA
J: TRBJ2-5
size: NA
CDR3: CAYQGGRETQYF
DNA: TGTGCCTATCAGGGGGGGCGAGAGACCCAGTACTTC

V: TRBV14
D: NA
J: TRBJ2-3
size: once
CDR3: CASSQGTTATDTQYF
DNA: TGTGCCAGCAGCCAGGGGACAACCGCCACAGATACGCAGTATTTT

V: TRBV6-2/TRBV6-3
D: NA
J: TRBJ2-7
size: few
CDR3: CAAGYEQYF
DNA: TGTGCGGCAGGCTACGAGCAGTACTTC

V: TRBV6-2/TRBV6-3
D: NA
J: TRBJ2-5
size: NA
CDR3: CAIKRDFQETQYF
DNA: TGTGCCATTAAGAGGGACTTCCAAGAGACCCAGTACTTC

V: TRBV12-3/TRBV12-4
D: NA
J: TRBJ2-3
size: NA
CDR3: CASRDPRWDPGNTDTQYF
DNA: TGTGCCAGCAGGGATCCACGGTGGGACCCCGGGAACACAGATACGCAGTATTTT

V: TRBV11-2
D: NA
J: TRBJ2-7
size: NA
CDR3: CASSLDDVRAPYEQYF
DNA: TGTGCCAGCAGCTTAGATGACGTCAGGGCCCCCTACGAGCAGTACTTC

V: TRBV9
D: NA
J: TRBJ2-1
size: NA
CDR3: CALGRPLSSYNEQFF
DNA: TGTGCCTTAGGGAGACCGTTGAGCTCCTACAATGAGCAGTTCTTC

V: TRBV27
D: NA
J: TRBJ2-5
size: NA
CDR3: CASSTPSETQYF
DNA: TGTGCCAGCAGTACACCCTCAGAGACCCAGTACTTC

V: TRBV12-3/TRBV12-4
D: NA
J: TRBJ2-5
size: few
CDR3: CASSLLTPSEETQYF
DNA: TGTGCCAGCAGCCTCCTGACTCCTTCAGAAGAGACCCAGTACTTC

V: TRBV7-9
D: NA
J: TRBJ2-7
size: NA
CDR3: CASSDKWARGVDEQYF
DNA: TGTGCCAGCAGCGACAAATGGGCCCGAGGAGTTGACGAGCAGTACTTC

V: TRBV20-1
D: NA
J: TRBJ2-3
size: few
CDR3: CSAIPVTDTQYF
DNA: TGCAGTGCTATCCCTGTAACAGATACGCAGTATTTT

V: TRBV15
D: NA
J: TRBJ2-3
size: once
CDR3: CATNRAAGYRTDTQYF
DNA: TGTGCCACCAACAGAGCGGCAGGGTATCGCACAGATACGCAGTATTTT

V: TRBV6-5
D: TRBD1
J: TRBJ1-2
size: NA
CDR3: CASSYSFSRGLNYGYTF
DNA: TGTGCCAGCAGTTACTCCTTCTCAAGGGGGCTCAACTATGGCTACACCTTC

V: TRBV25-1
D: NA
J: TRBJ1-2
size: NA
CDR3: CTSSDGGGAPYGYTF
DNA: TGTACCAGCAGTGACGGCGGGGGTGCCCCCTATGGCTACACCTTC

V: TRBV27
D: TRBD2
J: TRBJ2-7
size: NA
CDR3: CASSSSGGARLHEQYF
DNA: TGTGCCAGCAGTTCGAGCGGGGGGGCCAGGTTACACGAGCAGTACTTC

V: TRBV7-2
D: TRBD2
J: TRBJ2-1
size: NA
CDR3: CASSLEAGGTNEQFF
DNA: TGTGCCAGCAGCTTAGAAGCGGGGGGGACGAACGAGCAGTTCTTC

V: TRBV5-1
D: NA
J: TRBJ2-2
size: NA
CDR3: CASSGSGTNTGELFF
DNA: TGCGCCAGCAGCGGCTCCGGGACGAACACCGGGGAGCTGTTTTTT

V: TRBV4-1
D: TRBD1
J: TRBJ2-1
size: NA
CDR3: CASSQEMGGQGRSYEQFF
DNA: TGCGCCAGCAGCCAAGAGATGGGAGGACAGGGGAGGTCCTATGAGCAGTTCTTC

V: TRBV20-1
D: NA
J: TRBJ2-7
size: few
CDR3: CSARATSSYEQYF
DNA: TGCAGTGCTAGAGCCACTAGCTCCTACGAGCAGTACTTC

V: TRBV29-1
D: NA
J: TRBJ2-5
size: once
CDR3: CSATSQETQYF
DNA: TGCAGCGCGACTAGCCAAGAGACCCAGTACTTC

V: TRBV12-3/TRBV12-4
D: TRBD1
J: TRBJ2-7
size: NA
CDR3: CASRRQGSFYDQYF
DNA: TGTGCCAGCAGGAGACAGGGATCTTTTTACGACCAGTACTTC

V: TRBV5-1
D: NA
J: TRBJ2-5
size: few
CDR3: CASSSLSGQETQYF
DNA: TGCGCCAGCAGCTCTCTCAGCGGGCAAGAGACCCAGTACTTC

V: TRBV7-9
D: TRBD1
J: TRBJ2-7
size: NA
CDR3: CASSFIRDSTRNPPYEQYF
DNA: TGTGCCAGCAGCTTCATCCGGGACAGTACCCGCAACCCACCCTACGAGCAGTACTTC

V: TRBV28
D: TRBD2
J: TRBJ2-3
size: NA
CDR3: CASSLGLESDTQYF
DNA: TGTGCCAGCAGTTTGGGACTAGAGTCAGATACGCAGTATTTT

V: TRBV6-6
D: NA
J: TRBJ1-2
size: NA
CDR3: CASSYYGNNGYTF
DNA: TGTGCCAGCAGTTATTACGGGAACAATGGCTACACCTTC

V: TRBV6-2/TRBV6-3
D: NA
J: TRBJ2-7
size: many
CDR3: CASSRQESYEQYF
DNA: TGTGCCAGCAGCCGACAGGAGTCCTACGAGCAGTACTTC

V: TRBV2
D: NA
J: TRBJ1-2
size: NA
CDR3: CASSESYRLGDYGYTF
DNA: TGTGCCAGCAGTGAGTCTTACAGGTTGGGAGATTATGGCTACACCTTC

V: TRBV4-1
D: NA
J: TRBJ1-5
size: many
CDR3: CASSQGFAAGNQPQHF
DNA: TGCGCCAGCAGCCAAGGGTTTGCGGCAGGGAATCAGCCCCAGCATTTT

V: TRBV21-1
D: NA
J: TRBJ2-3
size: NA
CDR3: CASSERPSGANTDTQYF
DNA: TGTGCCAGCAGCGAACGTCCTAGCGGGGCGAACACAGATACGCAGTATTTT

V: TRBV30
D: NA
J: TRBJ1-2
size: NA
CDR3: CAWSVGVPGYTF
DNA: TGTGCCTGGAGTGTGGGGGTTCCTGGCTACACCTTC

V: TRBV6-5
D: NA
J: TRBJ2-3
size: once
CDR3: CASRRDTKPDTQYF
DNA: TGTGCCAGCAGGCGGGACACTAAACCAGATACGCAGTATTTT